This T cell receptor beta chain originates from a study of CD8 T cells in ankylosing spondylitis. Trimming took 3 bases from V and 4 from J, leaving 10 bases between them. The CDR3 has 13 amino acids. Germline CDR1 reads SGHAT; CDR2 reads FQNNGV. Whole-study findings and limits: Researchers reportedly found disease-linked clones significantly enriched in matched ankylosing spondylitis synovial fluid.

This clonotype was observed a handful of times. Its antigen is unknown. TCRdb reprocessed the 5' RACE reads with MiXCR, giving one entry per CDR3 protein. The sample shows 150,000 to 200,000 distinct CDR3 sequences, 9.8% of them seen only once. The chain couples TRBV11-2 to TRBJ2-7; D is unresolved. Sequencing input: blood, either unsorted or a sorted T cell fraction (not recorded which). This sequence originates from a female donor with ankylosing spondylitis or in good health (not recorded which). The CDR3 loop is CASSFPGNYEQYF. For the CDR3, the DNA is TGTGCCAGCAGCTTCCCCGGAAATTACGAGCAGTACTTC.